This T cell receptor beta chain was sequenced during a study of early T cells in non-severe SARS-CoV-2 infection. There are many counts of this clonotype. The library protocol tagged individual cDNA molecules with unique molecular identifiers. TCRdb processed the 5' RACE reads anew with MiXCR; each CDR3 protein has one entry. The data show approximately 32,000 distinct CDR3 sequences, under 4% seen once. Trimming cost V 8 bases and J 6 bases, with 10 bases left between them. Germline V gives CDR1 LNHDA, CDR2 SQIVND (reference sequence). CDR3 length equals 12 residues. Sequencing used whole blood. The receptor was derived from an adult who was a healthcare worker with PCR-confirmed SARS-CoV-2 infection or an uninfected control (not recorded which). J is TRBJ2-2 and V is TRBV19; D not resolved. CDR3: CASSLVAGELFF. For the CDR3, the DNA is TGTGCCAGTTCCCTCGTAGCCGGGGAGCTGTTTTTT.